The sequence of this T cell receptor (beta chain) was determined in a study of T cells in Graves' hyperthyroidism and ophthalmopathy. V shed 7 bases, J shed 5 bases, and the junction held 13 bases outside the gene matches. The CDR3 runs to 17 residues. The germline gives CDR1 MNHEY, CDR2 SVGEGT. This clonotype was observed many times. The antigen is unknown. General observations from the study: Ophthalmopathy prediction by the model preceded onset by a median approximately 6.1 months. Most expanded thyroid clonotypes above 0.001 recurred in blood.

A NOSPECS grade of at least 4, a Clinical Activity Score of at least 3 and duration under 3 months were recorded in ophthalmopathy patients. Exclusion followed for patients with uncontrolled infection, other autoimmune disease, pregnancy or lactation. TCR beta CDR3 region amplification was performed from RNA transcripts. The HTBI primer set was used in a first-round RT-PCR of the TCR CDR3. A single record per CDR3 protein comes from TCRdb applying MiXCR to the multiplex PCR reads. The sample carries about 600,000 distinct CDR3 sequences, 13% to 15% recorded once. The sequence came from a woman between 18 and 30 years old with Graves' ophthalmopathy. The chain links TRBV6-2 or TRBV6-3 to TRBJ2-1, with TRBD1 matching 11 bases. Sequenced: blood. Here the CDR3 DNA reads TGTGCCAGCACCAACCGGGACAGGGGGTATATAAACAATGAGCAGTTCTTC. This translates into CASTNRDRGYINNEQFF.